This TCR beta chain originates from a study of CD8 T cells in ankylosing spondylitis. General study findings and limits: Researchers reportedly found disease-linked clones significantly enriched in matched ankylosing spondylitis synovial fluid. Prior work had noted some motif variants in reactive arthritis blood and synovial fluid.

The germline V gene encodes CDR1 DFQATT and CDR2 SNEGSKA (reference sequence). The junction had 4 bases not matched to a gene; V was cut back by 3 bases and J by 2 bases. The CDR3 totals 14 residues. As concerns this clonotype: Its target is unknown.

Quantitative 5'-RACE with molecular barcodes generated TCR beta libraries. In TCRdb, the 5' RACE reads were re-called with MiXCR into one record per CDR3 protein. The table includes 250,000 or so distinct CDR3 sequences, 24% detected once. The chain combines TRBV20-1 with TRBJ2-5, with 9 bases matching TRBD2. The material sequenced was blood, either unsorted or a sorted T cell fraction (not recorded which). The clonotype was recovered from a male donor with ankylosing spondylitis or in good health (not recorded which). The CDR3 loop reads CSASRLAGQETQYF. CDR3 bases: TGCAGTGCTAGCCGCCTAGCGGGACAAGAGACCCAGTACTTC.